This T cell receptor beta chain comes out of a study of T-cell memory formation after mild COVID-19. Findings and caveats of the study: The pre-infection memory compartment contained some responding clones, suggesting cross-reactive memory joined. Shrinking CD4+ clones were chiefly CM and EM; CD8+ ones were chiefly EMRA. From day 15 to 85, contracting clones were balanced between CD4 and CD8, whereas later expanders leaned toward CD4+.

V shed 5 bases and J 3 bases; nucleotides not matched to a gene: 10. Germline CDR1 and CDR2: LGHNT and FRNRAP. The CDR3 sequence is 17 residues long. 5'RACE, which relied on constant-segment primers, yielded TCR alpha and TCR beta cDNA libraries carrying sample barcodes and UMIs. From the 5' RACE reads, TCRdb called clonotypes with MiXCR, one entry per CDR3 protein. The repertoire has hundreds of thousands of distinct CDR3 sequences, less than 25% of them found once; the top ten carry about 8.4%. In regard to this clonotype: The antigen is unknown.

V is TRBV12-5 and J is TRBJ2-5; TRBD2 matches 12 bases. The sequence derives from an adult woman who had mild COVID-19 (a few samples of this study predate the infection). Cell type and time point are not known. The sample consisted of PBMCs or a T cell subset sorted from them (not recorded which). CDR3 sequence: CASGTLWTSGAEETQYF. DNA of the CDR3: TGTGCTAGTGGTACCCTTTGGACTAGCGGGGCCGAAGAGACCCAGTACTTC. The full variable domain, with the rest looked up from reference TRBV12-5 and TRBJ2-5, is DARVTQTPRHKVTEMGQEVTMRCQPILGHNTVFWYRQTMMQGLELLAYFRNRAPLDDSGMPKDRFSAEMPDATLATLKIQPSEPRDSAVYFCASGTLWTSGAEETQYFGPGTRLLVL.